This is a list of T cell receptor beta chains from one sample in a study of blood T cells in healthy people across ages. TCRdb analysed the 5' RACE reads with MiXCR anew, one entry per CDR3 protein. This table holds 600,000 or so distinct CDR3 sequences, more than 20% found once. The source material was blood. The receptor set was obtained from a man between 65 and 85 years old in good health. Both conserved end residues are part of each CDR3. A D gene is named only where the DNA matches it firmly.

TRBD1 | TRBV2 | CASGDIGQGYNEQFF
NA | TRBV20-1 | CSAIDTYQETQYF
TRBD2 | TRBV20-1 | CSARVAGGTDTQYF
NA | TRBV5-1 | CASSSAQEQYF
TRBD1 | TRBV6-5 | CASSSGTGIDEQYF
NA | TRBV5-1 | CASTTGTFETGELFF
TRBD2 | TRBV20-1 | CGRTSGSDYNEQFF
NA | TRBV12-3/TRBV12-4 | CASSKTENYGYTF
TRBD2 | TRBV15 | CATSRDREGVATVEQFF
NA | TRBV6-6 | CASRSLYGEQFF
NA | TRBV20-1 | CRGGLSRTDTQYF
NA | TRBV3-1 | CASSQMGGKEQFF
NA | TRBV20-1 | CSAQLGAGGNTIYF
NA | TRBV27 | CASRPQGGAKNIQYF
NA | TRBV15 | CATSSLPGNYEQYF
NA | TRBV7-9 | CASSLESGKRIEQYF
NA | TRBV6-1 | CASSELGSTEQYF
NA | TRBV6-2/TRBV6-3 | CASRATGTGGYEQYF
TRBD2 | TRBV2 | CASRERAGGGTGELFF
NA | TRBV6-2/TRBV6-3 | CASSYLMNTEAFF
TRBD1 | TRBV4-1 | CASSQGGTGSGYTF
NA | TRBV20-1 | CSAVIPLRGYNEQFF
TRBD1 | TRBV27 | CASSPPNRGTEAFF
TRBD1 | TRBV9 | CASSVGQLLDEQYF
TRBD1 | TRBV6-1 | CASSHGQGAAQQFF
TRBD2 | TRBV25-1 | CASSDSGKYEQYF
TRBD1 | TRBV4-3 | CASSQEAIDRGTYEQYF
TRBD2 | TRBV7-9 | CASSATSGASTDTQYF
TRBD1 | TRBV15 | CATSPQGTGDAAIYF
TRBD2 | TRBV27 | CASTFGGRVSYNEQFF
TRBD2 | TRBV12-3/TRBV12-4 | CASSLGAASGRYTDMQYF
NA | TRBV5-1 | CASSPLADSSGGYTF
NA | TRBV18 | CASSPLTGSSYNEQFF
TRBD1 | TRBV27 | CASSVRDRVSYEQYF
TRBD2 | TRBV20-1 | CSGAGESQTQYF
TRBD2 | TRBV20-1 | CSAFTSGGYNEQFF
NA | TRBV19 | CASKGGRNPYNEQFF
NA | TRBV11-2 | CASSLDDKAPYEQYF
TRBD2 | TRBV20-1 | CSAMGLAGGRSTDTQYF
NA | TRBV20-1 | CSARRRDSNSYNEQFF
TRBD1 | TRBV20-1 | CSATPGTGVYF
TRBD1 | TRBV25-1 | CASSESGQGARAFF
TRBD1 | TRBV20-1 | CSARSGQGAYEQYF
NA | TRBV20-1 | CSAMQETQYF
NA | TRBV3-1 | CASSQGGANYGYTF
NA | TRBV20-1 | CSARHGTMDEQYF
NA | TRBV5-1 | CASSPSGSGNTEAFF
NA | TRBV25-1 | CASSELFVTATSTDTQYF
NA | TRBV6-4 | CASSEVLAPNNEQFF
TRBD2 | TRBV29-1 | CSVEPGLAASTDTQYF
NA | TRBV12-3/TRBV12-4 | CASSFGPPTNEKLFF
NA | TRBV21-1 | CASSKHWTDDYNEQFF
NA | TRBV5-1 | CASSRGGGLEQFF